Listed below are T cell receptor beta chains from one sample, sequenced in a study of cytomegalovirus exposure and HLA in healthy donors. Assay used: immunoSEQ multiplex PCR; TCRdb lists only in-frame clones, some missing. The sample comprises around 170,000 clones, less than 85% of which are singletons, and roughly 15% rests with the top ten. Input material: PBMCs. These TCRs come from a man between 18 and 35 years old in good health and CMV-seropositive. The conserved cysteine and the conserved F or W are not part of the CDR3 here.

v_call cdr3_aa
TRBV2 ASGKTGVKAF
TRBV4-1 ASSQPTGGKSYEQY
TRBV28 ASSQQGRNEQY
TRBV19 ASSLRTAGNTIY
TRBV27 ASSLHPGSSFYNEQF
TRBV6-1 ASRPGLGLTHEQF
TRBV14 ASSQERTGSQTQY
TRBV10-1 ASSDRDNEQF
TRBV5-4 ASSFSGASYGYT
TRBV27 ASSLRGNYEQY
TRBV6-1 ASSGGTSGRGKFYEQY
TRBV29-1 SVTLLADPTDTQY
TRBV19 ASSRDSDSGNTIY
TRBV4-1 ASSQGNQGAKEQY
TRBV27 ASRGLGGSSYEQY
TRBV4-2 ASSQERTSAYNEQF
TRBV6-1 ASGTTPYNEQF
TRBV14 ASSERRGSNYGYT
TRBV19 ATSSGFGNEQF
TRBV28 ASRKSGDEQF
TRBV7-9 ASSLGLSTDTQY
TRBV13 ASSLGGGTGAGYT
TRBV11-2 ASSLERPYTDTQY
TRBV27 ASTLKGTGRWDNSPLH
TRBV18 ASSPNEAQETQY
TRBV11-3 ASSLEEGGTEAF
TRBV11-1 ASSLAGKAYGYT
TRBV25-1 ASHPGHTYEQY
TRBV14 ASSQDRGNEQF
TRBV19 ATRQGAYYGYT
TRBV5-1 ASSLEGVGDEAF
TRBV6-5 ASSYAGPANYGYT
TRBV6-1 ASGLLPDPETQY
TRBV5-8 ASSPTIRGGTDTQY
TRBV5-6 ASSLLSGARTGELF
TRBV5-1 ASTPGQSYNEQF
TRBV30 AWSLTGGLDEQY
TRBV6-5 ASMAGGTYEQY
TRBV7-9 ASSLRQAGVDEQY
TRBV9 ASSSRDRPNTIY
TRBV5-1 ASSLRGTGVETQY
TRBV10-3 AISEATSWAPDTQY
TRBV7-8 ASSYEQGNYGYT
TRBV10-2 ASSELGQDYDEQY
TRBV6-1 ASSEENRGSGNTIY
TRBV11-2 ASSSRQGASPLH